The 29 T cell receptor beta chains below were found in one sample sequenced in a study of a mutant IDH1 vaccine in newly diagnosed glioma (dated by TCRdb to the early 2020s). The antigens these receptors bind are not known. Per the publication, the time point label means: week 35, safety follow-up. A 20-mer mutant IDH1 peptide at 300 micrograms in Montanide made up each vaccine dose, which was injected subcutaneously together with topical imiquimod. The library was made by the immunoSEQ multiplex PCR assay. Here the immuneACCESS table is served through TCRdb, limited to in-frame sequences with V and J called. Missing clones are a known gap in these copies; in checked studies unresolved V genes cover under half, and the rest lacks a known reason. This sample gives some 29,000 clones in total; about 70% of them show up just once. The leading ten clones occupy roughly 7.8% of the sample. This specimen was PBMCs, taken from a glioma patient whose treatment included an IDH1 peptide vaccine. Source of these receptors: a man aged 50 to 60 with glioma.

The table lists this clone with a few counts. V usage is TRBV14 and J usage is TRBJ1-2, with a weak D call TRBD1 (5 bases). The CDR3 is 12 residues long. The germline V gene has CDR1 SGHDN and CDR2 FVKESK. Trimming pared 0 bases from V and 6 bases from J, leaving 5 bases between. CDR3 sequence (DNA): TGTGCCAGCAGCCAAGAGGGGGATGGCTACACCTTC. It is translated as CASSQEGDGYTF.

The CDR3 sequence: CASSFQAALYGYTF. CDR3 bases: TGTGCCAGTAGTTTCCAGGCAGCGCTCTATGGCTACACCTTC. This chain links TRBV19 with TRBJ1-2, with D unclear. The CDR3 is 14 amino acids. In germline, CDR1 is LNHDA, CDR2 SQIVND (reference sequence). Trimming left V 5 bases short and J 4 bases short, with 14 bases between. Based on the CDR3 plus reference TRBV19 and TRBJ1-2, the full variable domain is DGGITQSPKYLFRKEGQNVTLSCEQNLNHDAMYWYRQDPGQGLRLIYYSQIVNDFQKGDIAEGYSVSREKKESFPLTVTSAQKNPTAFYLCASSFQAALYGYTFGSGTRLTVV.

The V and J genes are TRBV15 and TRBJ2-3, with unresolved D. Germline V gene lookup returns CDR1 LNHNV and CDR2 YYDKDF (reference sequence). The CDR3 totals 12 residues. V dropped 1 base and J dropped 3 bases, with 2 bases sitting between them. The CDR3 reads CATSRGTDTQYF. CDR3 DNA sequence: TGTGCCACCAGCAGAGGTACAGATACGCAGTATTTT.

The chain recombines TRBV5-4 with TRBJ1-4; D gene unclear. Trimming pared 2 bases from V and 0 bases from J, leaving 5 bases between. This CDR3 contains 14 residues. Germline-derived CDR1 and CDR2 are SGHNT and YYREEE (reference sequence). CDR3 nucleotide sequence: TGTGCCAGCAGCTTATCTGCAACTAATGAAAAACTGTTTTTT. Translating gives CASSLSATNEKLFF.

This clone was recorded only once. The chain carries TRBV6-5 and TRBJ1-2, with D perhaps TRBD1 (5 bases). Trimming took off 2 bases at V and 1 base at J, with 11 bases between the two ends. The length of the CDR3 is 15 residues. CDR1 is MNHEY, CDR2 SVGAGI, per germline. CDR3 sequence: CASSYRGGLNYGYTF. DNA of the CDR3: TGTGCCAGCAGTTACCGGGGCGGGCTTAACTATGGCTACACCTTC.

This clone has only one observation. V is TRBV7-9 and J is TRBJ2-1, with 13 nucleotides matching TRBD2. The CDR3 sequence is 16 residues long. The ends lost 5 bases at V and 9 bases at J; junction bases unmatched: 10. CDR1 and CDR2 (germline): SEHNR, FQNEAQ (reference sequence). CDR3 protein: CASSPHLGLAGAEQFF. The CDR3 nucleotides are TGTGCCAGCAGCCCGCATCTTGGACTAGCGGGAGCTGAGCAGTTCTTC.

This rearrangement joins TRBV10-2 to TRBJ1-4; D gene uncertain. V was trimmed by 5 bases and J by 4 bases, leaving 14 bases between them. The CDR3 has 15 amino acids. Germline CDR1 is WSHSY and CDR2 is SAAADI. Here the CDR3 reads CASSPHSDVNEKLFF. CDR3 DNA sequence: TGCGCCAGCAGTCCGCACTCGGACGTTAATGAAAAACTGTTTTTT.

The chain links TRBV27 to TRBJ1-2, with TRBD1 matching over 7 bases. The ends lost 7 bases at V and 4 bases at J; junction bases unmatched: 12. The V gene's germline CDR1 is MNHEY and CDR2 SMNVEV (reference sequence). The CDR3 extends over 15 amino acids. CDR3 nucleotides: TGTGCCAGCAACTCGGGTTCTGGACAGGCCTATGGCTACACCTTC. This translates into CASNSGSGQAYGYTF.

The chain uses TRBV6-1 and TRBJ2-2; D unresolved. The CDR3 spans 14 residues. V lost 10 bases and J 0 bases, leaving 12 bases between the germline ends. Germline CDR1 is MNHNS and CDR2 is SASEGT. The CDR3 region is CATNWVSNTGELFF. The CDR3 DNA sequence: TGTGCCACAAACTGGGTCTCGAACACCGGGGAGCTGTTTTTT.

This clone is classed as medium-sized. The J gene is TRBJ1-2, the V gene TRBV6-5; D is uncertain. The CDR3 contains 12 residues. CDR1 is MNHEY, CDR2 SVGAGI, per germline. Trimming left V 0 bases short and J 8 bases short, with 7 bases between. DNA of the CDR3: TGTGCCAGCAGTTACTCTTCAGGCGGCTACACCTTC. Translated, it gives CASSYSSGGYTF.

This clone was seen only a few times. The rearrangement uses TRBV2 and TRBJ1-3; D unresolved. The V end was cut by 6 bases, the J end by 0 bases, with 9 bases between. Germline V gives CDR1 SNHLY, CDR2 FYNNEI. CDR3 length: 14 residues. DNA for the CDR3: TGTGCCAGCAGGAGGATTGACTCTGGAAACACCATATATTTT. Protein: CASRRIDSGNTIYF.

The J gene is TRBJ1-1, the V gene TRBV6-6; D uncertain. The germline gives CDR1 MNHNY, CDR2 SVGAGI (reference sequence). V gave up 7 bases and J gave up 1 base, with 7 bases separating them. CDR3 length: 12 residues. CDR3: CASKSRNTEAFF. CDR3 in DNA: TGTGCCAGCAAGAGCAGGAACACTGAAGCTTTCTTT.

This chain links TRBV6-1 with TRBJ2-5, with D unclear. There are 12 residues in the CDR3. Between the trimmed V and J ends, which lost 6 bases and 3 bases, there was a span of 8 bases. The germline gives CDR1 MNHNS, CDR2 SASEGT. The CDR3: CASSYLEETQYF. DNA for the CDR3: TGTGCCAGCAGCTACCTGGAAGAGACCCAGTACTTC.

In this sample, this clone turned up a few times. The DNA of the CDR3 is TGTGCCAGCAGTGACCCGTCAGGCCGCGCGGGATTCTATGGCTACACCTTC. Amino acids: CASSDPSGRAGFYGYTF. The chain employs TRBV2 and TRBJ1-2; no firm D call. Trimming shortened V by 3 bases and J by 4 bases, and 21 bases separated the two germline ends. The CDR3 sequence is 17 residues long. CDR1 and CDR2 from the germline V gene are SNHLY and FYNNEI.

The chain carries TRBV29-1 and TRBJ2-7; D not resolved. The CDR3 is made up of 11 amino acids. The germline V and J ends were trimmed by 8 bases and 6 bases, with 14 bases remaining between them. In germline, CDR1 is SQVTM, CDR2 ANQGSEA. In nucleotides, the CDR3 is TGCAGCACCCACGAGGTAGGCGAGCAGTACTTC. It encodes CSTHEVGEQYF.

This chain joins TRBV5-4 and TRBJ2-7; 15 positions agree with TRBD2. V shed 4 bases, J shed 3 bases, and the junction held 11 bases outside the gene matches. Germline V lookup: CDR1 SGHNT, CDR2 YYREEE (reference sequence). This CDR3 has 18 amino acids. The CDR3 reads CASSGGLAGGPAGYEQYF. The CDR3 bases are TGTGCCAGCAGCGGAGGACTAGCGGGGGGGCCAGCGGGCTACGAGCAGTACTTC.

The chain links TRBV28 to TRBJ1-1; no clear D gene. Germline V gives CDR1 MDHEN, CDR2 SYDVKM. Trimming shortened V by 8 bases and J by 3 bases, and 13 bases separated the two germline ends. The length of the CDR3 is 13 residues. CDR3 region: CASASRPHTEAFF. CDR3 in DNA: TGTGCCAGCGCTTCAAGGCCCCACACTGAAGCTTTCTTT.

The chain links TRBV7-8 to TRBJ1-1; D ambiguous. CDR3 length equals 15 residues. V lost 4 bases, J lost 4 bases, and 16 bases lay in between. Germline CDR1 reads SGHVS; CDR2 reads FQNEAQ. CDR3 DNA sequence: TGTGCCAGCAGCTACCCAGAGGCGGGAGGCACTGAAGCTTTCTTT. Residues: CASSYPEAGGTEAFF.

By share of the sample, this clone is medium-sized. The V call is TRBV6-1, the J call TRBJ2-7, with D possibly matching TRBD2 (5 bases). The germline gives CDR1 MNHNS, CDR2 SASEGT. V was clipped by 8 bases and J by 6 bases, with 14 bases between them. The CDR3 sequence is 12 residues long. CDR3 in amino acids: CASGQPEGEQYF. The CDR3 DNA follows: TGTGCCAGCGGGCAGCCCGAGGGCGAGCAGTACTTC.

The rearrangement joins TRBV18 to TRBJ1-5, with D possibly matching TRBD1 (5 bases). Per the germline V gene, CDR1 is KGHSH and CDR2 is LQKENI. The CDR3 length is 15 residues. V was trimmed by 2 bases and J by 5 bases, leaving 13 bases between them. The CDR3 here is CASSPRDGGHQPQHF. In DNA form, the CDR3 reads TGTGCCAGCTCACCAAGGGACGGCGGACATCAGCCCCAGCATTTT.

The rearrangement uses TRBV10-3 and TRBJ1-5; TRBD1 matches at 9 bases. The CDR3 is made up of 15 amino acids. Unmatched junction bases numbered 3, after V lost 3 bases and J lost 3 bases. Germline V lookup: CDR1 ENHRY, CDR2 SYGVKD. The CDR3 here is CAISEGDRVNQPQHF. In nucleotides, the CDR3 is TGTGCCATCAGTGAAGGGGACAGGGTCAATCAGCCCCAGCATTTT.

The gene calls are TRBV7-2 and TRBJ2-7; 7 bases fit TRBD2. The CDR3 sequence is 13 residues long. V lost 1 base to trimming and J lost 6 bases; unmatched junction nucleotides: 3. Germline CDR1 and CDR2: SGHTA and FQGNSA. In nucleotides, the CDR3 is TGTGCCAGCAGCTTAGTCGGGGGGACCGAGCAGTACTTC. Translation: CASSLVGGTEQYF.

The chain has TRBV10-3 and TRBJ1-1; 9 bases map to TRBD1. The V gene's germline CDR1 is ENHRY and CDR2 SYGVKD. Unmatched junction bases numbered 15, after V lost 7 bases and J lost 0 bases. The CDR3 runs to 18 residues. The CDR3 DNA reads TGTGCCATCAAGCCGGGAGGGACAGGGAGGTCCATGAACACTGAAGCTTTCTTT. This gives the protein CAIKPGGTGRSMNTEAFF.

The CDR3 DNA reads as TGTGCCAGCAGTGGAACAGGGTTTACGAACACTGAAGCTTTCTTT. This codes for CASSGTGFTNTEAFF. The rearrangement uses TRBV6-5 and TRBJ1-1; a weak D match, TRBD1 (6 bases). CDR1 MNHEY and CDR2 SVGAGI come from the germline V gene. V was clipped by 5 bases and J by 1 base, with 14 bases between them. The CDR3 is 15 amino acids.

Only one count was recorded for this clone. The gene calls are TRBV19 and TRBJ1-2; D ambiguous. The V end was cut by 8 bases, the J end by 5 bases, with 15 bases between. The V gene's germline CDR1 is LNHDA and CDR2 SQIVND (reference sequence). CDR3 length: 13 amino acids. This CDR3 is CASSTERQYGYTF. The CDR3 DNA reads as TGTGCCAGTTCTACCGAGAGGCAGTATGGCTACACCTTC. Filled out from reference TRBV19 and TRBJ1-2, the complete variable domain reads DGGITQSPKYLFRKEGQNVTLSCEQNLNHDAMYWYRQDPGQGLRLIYYSQIVNDFQKGDIAEGYSVSREKKESFPLTVTSAQKNPTAFYLCASSTERQYGYTFGSGTRLTVV.

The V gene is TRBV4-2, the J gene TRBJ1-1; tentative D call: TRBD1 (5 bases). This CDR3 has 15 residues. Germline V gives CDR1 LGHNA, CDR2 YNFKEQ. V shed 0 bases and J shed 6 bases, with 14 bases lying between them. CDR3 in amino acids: CASSQDSRGKAEAFF. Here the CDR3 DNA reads TGTGCCAGCAGCCAAGATTCGCGGGGGAAGGCTGAAGCTTTCTTT.

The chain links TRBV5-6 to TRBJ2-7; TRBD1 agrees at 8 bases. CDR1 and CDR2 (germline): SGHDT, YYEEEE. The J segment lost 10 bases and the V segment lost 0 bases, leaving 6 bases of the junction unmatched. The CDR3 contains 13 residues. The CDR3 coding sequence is TGTGCCAGCAGCTTGGACATTCAGGGGGCACAGTACTTC. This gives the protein CASSLDIQGAQYF.

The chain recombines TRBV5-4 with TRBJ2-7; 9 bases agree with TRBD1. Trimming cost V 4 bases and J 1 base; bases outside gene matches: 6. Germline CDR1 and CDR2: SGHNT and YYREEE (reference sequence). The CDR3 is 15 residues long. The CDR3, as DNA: TGTGCCAGCAGCAGACTCGGGACAGGGTCCTACGAGCAGTACTTC. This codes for CASSRLGTGSYEQYF.

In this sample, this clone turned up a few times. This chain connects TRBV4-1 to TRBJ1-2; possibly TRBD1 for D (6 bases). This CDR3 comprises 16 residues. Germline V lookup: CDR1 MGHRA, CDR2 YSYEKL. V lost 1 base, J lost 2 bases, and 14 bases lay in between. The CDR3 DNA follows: TGCGCCAGCAGCCAAGTGGGCAGGGGAAACAACTATGGCTACACCTTC. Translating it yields CASSQVGRGNNYGYTF.